This TCR beta chain was obtained from a study of CD8+ T cells in alopecia areata. Turning to the study itself: Tofacitinib treatment spanned 6 to 18 months, with 6 months off drug afterward. Findings of the study overall: It was observed that many expanded lesional clones persisted in scalp and blood during tofacitinib. It was less clear whether patients shared TCRs than it was in mice, possibly because of HLA.

A note on this clone: Its antigen remains unknown.

The treatment is: oral pan-JAK inhibitor, 5-10 mg twice daily. Cell sorting was applied to PBMCs, and CD4+ and CD8+ T cells were collected. V shed 1 base and J shed 1 base, with 10 bases lying between them. The CDR3 totals 16 residues. Germline CDR1 is SGHTA and CDR2 is FQGNSA. Reverse transcribed after extraction, RNA yielded cDNA as the sequencing template. Sequencing used immunoSEQ multiplex PCR; TCRdb keeps in-frame clones, though not all of them. The table shows approximately 300,000 clones, with roughly 50% occurring only once. The TCR was taken from a human donor with alopecia areata. The source was CD4+ T cells sorted from blood, collected at week 24, from a patient treated with tofacitinib. V and J are TRBV7-2 and TRBJ2-2, with a possible D match to TRBD2 (6 bases). The CDR3 nucleotides read TGTGCCAGCAGCTTAGGTCTAGCGATGAACACCGGGGAGCTGTTTTTT. Protein sequence: CASSLGLAMNTGELFF. Looking up the rest from reference TRBV7-2 and TRBJ2-2 gives the full variable domain: GAGVSQSPSNKVTEKGKDVELRCDPISGHTALYWYRQSLGQGLEFLIYFQGNSAPDKSGLPSDRFSAERTGGSVSTLTIQRTQQEDSAVYLCASSLGLAMNTGELFFGEGSRLTVL.